The 21 T cell receptor beta chains listed next were all sequenced from one sample in a study of blood T cell repertoires in COVID-19. Some clones are missing from TCRdb's copy, which holds only in-frame ones; the method was immunoSEQ multiplex PCR. The sample lists 90,000 to 150,000 clones, about 89% occurring once. Sample: peripheral blood. All receptors come from a human donor with acute or convalescent COVID-19. The donor label of this sample is uncertain.

CDR3 nucleotide sequence: TGTGCCAGCTCACCTGCGACACCGTACGAGCAGTACTTC. This gives the protein CASSPATPYEQYF. The gene calls are TRBV18 and TRBJ2-7; D is unresolved. Germline V gene data show CDR1 as KGHSH and CDR2 as LQKENI. The CDR3 loop spans 13 amino acids. The germline V and J ends were trimmed by 3 bases and 4 bases, with 10 bases remaining between them.

The genes are TRBV15 and TRBJ1-4, with 8 positions matching TRBD1. The trim removed 1 base at V and 7 bases at J, leaving 2 bases unmatched. The germline V gene encodes CDR1 LNHNV and CDR2 YYDKDF (reference sequence). The CDR3 loop spans 14 amino acids. For the CDR3, the DNA is TGTGCCACCAGCAGAGTAGGACAGGGTGAAAAACTGTTTTTT. It yields the protein CATSRVGQGEKLFF. The full variable domain, in which reference TRBV15 and TRBJ1-4 provide the parts outside the CDR3, is DAMVIQNPRYQVTQFGKPVTLSCSQTLNHNVMYWYQQKSSQAPKLLFHYYDKDFNNEADTPDNFQSRRPNTSFCFLDIRSPGLGDTAMYLCATSRVGQGEKLFFGSGTQLSVL.

The J gene is TRBJ2-7, the V gene TRBV6-2 or TRBV6-3, with 9 bases that match TRBD2. V was clipped by 6 bases and J by 3 bases; unmatched bases: 12. Per the germline V gene, CDR1 is MNHEY and CDR2 is SVGEGT. The CDR3 is 16 amino acids. CDR3 sequence reads: CASSFQGGTSIYEQYF. The CDR3 DNA is TGTGCCAGCAGCTTTCAGGGCGGGACTAGCATCTACGAGCAGTACTTC.

This chain links TRBV4-2 with TRBJ1-6, with D uncertain. Germline-derived CDR1 and CDR2 are LGHNA and YNFKEQ. Trimming left V 0 bases short and J 10 bases short, with 16 bases between. The CDR3 is 16 residues long. The CDR3 protein is CASSQDTERVGSPLHF. As DNA, the CDR3 is TGTGCCAGCAGCCAAGATACGGAGAGGGTTGGGTCACCCCTCCACTTT.

This sequence joins TRBV9 and TRBJ2-2, with 7 nucleotides matching TRBD2. The CDR3 extends over 16 amino acids. The ends lost 6 bases at V and 3 bases at J; junction bases unmatched: 11. The germline V gene has CDR1 SGDLS and CDR2 YYNGEE. For the CDR3, the DNA is TGTGCCAGCACCCATCCTGCGGGAGAGGACACCGGGGAGCTGTTTTTT. Amino acid sequence: CASTHPAGEDTGELFF.

The genes are TRBV6-2 or TRBV6-3 and TRBJ1-1; a weak D match, TRBD1 (5 bases). Per the germline V gene, CDR1 is MNHEY and CDR2 is SVGEGT. This CDR3 contains 15 residues. V was shortened by 6 bases and J by 1 base, with 15 bases between the two germline ends. CDR3: CASSRAGRGNTEAFF. CDR3 DNA: TGTGCCAGCAGCAGGGCAGGGCGTGGGAACACTGAAGCTTTCTTT.

The chain combines TRBV3-1 (or the pseudogene TRBV3-2) with TRBJ2-1; a weak D match, TRBD1 (6 bases). The CDR3 has 11 amino acids. The germline V gene encodes CDR1 LGHDT and CDR2 YNNKEL (reference sequence). The ends were cut back, 11 bases at V and 3 bases at J, with 8 bases in the middle. The CDR3 here is CAVQGYNEQFF. In DNA, the CDR3 is TGTGCCGTACAGGGCTACAATGAGCAGTTCTTC.

This clone was picked up one time. The chain joins TRBV2 to TRBJ2-3, with 8 bases fitting TRBD2. CDR1 SNHLY and CDR2 FYNNEI come from the germline V gene. The trim removed 4 bases at V and 3 bases at J, leaving 12 bases unmatched. CDR3 length: 17 residues. The CDR3 DNA sequence: TGTGCCAGCAGTGGGATAGGGACTAGTTTCCCTACAGATACGCAGTATTTT. Its translation: CASSGIGTSFPTDTQYF.

The chain carries TRBV4-3 and TRBJ1-3; D gene unclear. This CDR3 region has 16 residues. The germline V gene has CDR1 LGHNA and CDR2 YSLEER. V shed 0 bases and J shed 2 bases, with 11 bases lying between them. The CDR3 region has the DNA TGCGCCAGCAGCCAAGATTGGGAGGGAACTGGAAACACCATATATTTT. This translates into CASSQDWEGTGNTIYF.

The V and J genes are TRBV5-1 and TRBJ2-5, with 7 bases matching TRBD1. The CDR3 consists of 16 residues. CDR1 and CDR2 (germline): SGHRS, YFSETQ. V dropped 6 bases and J dropped 4; count of bases not matched to a gene: 15. This CDR3 reads CASTPQGVMGRETQYF. CDR3 sequence (DNA): TGCGCCAGCACCCCGCAGGGGGTTATGGGTCGAGAGACCCAGTACTTC.

This sequence joins TRBV3-1 (or the pseudogene TRBV3-2) and TRBJ1-6; 10 nucleotides agree with TRBD1. The trim removed 6 bases at V and 7 bases at J, leaving 3 bases unmatched. From germline, CDR1 is LGHDT and CDR2 YNNKEL (reference sequence). This CDR3 has 14 amino acids. CDR3 nucleotide sequence: TGTGCCAGCAGGGACAGGGGGGACAATTCACCCCTCCACTTT. Translated, it gives CASRDRGDNSPLHF.

V and J are TRBV2 and TRBJ2-5; 15 bases line up with TRBD2. Germline V gene data show CDR1 as SNHLY and CDR2 as FYNNEI. The CDR3 consists of 17 residues. The trim removed 6 bases at V and 1 base at J, leaving 6 bases unmatched. The DNA for the CDR3 is TGTGCCAGCAGGCCCGGACTAGCGGGAGGGGTCCAAGAGACCCAGTACTTC. Its protein product is CASRPGLAGGVQETQYF.

The chain links TRBV28 to TRBJ1-2; D is unclear. The length of the CDR3 is 11 residues. The germline V and J ends were trimmed by 6 bases and 7 bases, with 9 bases remaining between them. The germline gives CDR1 MDHEN, CDR2 SYDVKM. CDR3 nucleotides: TGTGCCAGCAGCCCTAGAATTGGCTACACCTTC. As protein: CASSPRIGYTF.

Details on this clone: A read error may produce the germline difference seen at one junction end. This chain connects TRBV6-5 to TRBJ2-4; 7 bases are shared with TRBD2. This CDR3 has 11 residues. Germline V gene data show CDR1 as MNHEY and CDR2 as SVGAGI. The CDR3, as DNA: TGTGCCAGCGGGGGTGAGGGACTATATGCCTTC. Encoded protein: CASGGEGLYAF.

The chain recombines TRBV28 with TRBJ2-5, with 14 bases fitting TRBD2. V trimming: 4 bases; J trimming: 2 bases; junction bases outside the gene matches: 12. The CDR3 has 19 residues. Germline values: CDR1 MDHEN, CDR2 SYDVKM. CDR3 residues: CASSSPGLAGGDLQETQYF. In nucleotides, the CDR3 is TGTGCCAGCAGTTCCCCCGGACTAGCGGGGGGCGATCTTCAAGAGACCCAGTACTTC.

This sequence joins TRBV6-5 and TRBJ1-4; 8 nucleotides align to TRBD1. With 8 bases clipped from V and 6 bases from J, the junction kept 8 bases outside the gene matches. The CDR3 covers 14 residues. From germline, CDR1 is MNHEY and CDR2 SVGAGI. Written as DNA, the CDR3 is TGTGCCAGCCAAAGACAGGGGAGCGATGAAAAACTGTTTTTT. Residues: CASQRQGSDEKLFF.

This chain uses TRBV27 with TRBJ2-3; 10 nucleotides agree with TRBD1. CDR3 length: 16 residues. Germline CDR1 is MNHEY and CDR2 is SMNVEV (reference sequence). With V trimmed by 5 bases and J by 6 bases, 11 bases remained unmatched. The CDR3 DNA follows: TGTGCCAGCAGTCAAGCCGGGACAGGGGTGGAGGATACGCAGTATTTT. Protein sequence: CASSQAGTGVEDTQYF.

The chain combines TRBV27 with TRBJ1-4; D remains ambiguous. V was cut by 2 bases and J by 6 bases, with 19 bases left in between. Germline CDR1 and CDR2: MNHEY and SMNVEV (reference sequence). The CDR3 consists of 17 residues. CDR3 residues: CASSLIPGGSNDEKLFF. In DNA form, the CDR3 reads TGTGCCAGCAGTTTAATTCCGGGAGGATCTAATGATGAAAAACTGTTTTTT.

For the CDR3, the DNA is TGCGCCAGCAGCTTACAGGGGTCCGGAAACACCATATATTTT. Amino acids: CASSLQGSGNTIYF. The V call is TRBV5-1, the J call TRBJ1-3; 7 bases align to TRBD1. CDR3 length: 14 residues. Germline V lookup: CDR1 SGHRS, CDR2 YFSETQ. V lost 2 bases to trimming and J lost 4 bases; unmatched junction nucleotides: 3.

This chain uses TRBV6-2 or TRBV6-3 with TRBJ2-6; 8 nucleotides line up with TRBD2. This CDR3 comprises 19 residues. The germline V gene has CDR1 MNHEY and CDR2 SVGEGT. J lost 3 bases, V lost 6 bases, and 16 bases had no gene match. DNA of the CDR3: TGTGCCAGCAGCCTCACCCCTGGACCAGCGGGAGTTGGGGCCAACGTCCTGACTTTC. Protein: CASSLTPGPAGVGANVLTF.

The chain employs TRBV18 and TRBJ2-5; 7 bases line up with TRBD2. This CDR3 is built from 12 residues. The junction had 2 bases not matched to a gene; V was cut back by 6 bases and J by 4 bases. Germline CDR1 and CDR2: KGHSH and LQKENI. CDR3 nucleotide sequence: TGTGCCAGCTCCAGGGAGGGAGAGACCCAGTACTTC. Protein: CASSREGETQYF.